What follows are 31 T cell receptor beta chains derived from one specimen sequenced in a study of response to subunit inactivated influenza vaccine. TCRdb reprocessed the RT-PCR reads via MiXCR and lists one record per CDR3 protein. The sample includes some 500,000 distinct CDR3 sequences, roughly 13% of them seen just once. Source: PBMCs from blood, taken 45 days after vaccination. These receptor sequences come from a man aged 50-59 years who received an inactivated influenza vaccine.

This clonotype occurred many times. The CDR3 nucleotides are TGTGCCAGCTCACCACCGATGTACGGTACGCAGTATTTT. Translation: CASSPPMYGTQYF. The chain uses TRBV18 and TRBJ2-3, with no clear D. CDR3 length: 13 residues. CDR1 is KGHSH, CDR2 LQKENI, per germline. V was shortened by 0 bases and J by 8 bases, with 9 bases between the two germline ends.

This clonotype turned up a few times. This rearrangement joins TRBV5-1 to TRBJ2-5, with D unclear. CDR1 and CDR2 from the germline V gene are SGHRS and YFSETQ. Deletions cut 0 bases from V and 4 bases from J, with 13 bases between. This CDR3 region has 15 residues. The DNA of the CDR3 is TGCGCCAGCAGCTTGGGGCCGCTCGGCGGAGAGACCCAGTACTTC. Translation gives CASSLGPLGGETQYF.

V is TRBV7-2 and J is TRBJ2-1, with 10 nucleotides matching TRBD2. V was clipped by 1 base and J by 4 bases; unmatched bases: 7. Germline CDR1 is SGHTA and CDR2 is FQGNSA. This CDR3 contains 17 residues. The CDR3 is CASSLGQAGGKYNEQFF. The CDR3 nucleotides read TGTGCCAGCAGCTTAGGGCAAGCGGGGGGGAAGTACAATGAGCAGTTCTTC.

This sequence joins TRBV20-1 and TRBJ1-2; 9 bases are shared with TRBD1. Looked up from germline, CDR1 is DFQATT and CDR2 is SNEGSKA (reference sequence). The CDR3 sequence is 14 residues long. Trimming removed 5 bases from V and 2 bases from J; junction bases left unmatched: 6. CDR3 amino acids: CSAVDGTGNYGYTF. CDR3 nucleotide sequence: TGCAGTGCTGTAGACGGGACAGGGAACTATGGCTACACCTTC.

The chain is built from TRBV6-1 and TRBJ2-4; 7 bases fit TRBD2. The ends lost 10 bases at V and 3 bases at J; junction bases unmatched: 6. CDR1 and CDR2 (germline): MNHNS, SASEGT. There are 13 residues in the CDR3. The DNA of the CDR3 is TGTGCCACCCTGGGGGGGGGCAAAAACATTCAGTACTTC. This sequence encodes CATLGGGKNIQYF.

This clonotype was counted a few times. This chain connects TRBV27 to TRBJ2-3, with D perhaps TRBD1 (5 bases). V was shortened by 3 bases and J by 1 base, with 17 bases between the two germline ends. Germline-derived CDR1 and CDR2 are MNHEY and SMNVEV (reference sequence). The CDR3 sequence is 17 residues long. CDR3 loop: CASSFQGGDLGTDTQYF. The CDR3 region has the DNA TGTGCCAGCAGTTTCCAGGGTGGGGATTTAGGCACAGATACGCAGTATTTT.

This clonotype was observed many times. This chain uses TRBV28 with TRBJ2-3; D is ambiguous. Deletions cut 6 bases from V and 0 bases from J, with 10 bases between. The germline V gene encodes CDR1 MDHEN and CDR2 SYDVKM. The length of the CDR3 is 14 residues. CDR3 nucleotides: TGTGCCAGCAGCCGGTCTTTTAGCACAGATACGCAGTATTTT. Amino acid sequence: CASSRSFSTDTQYF.

The V call is TRBV20-1, the J call TRBJ2-7, with 8 bases identical to TRBD1. Germline trimming cut 5 bases from V and 3 bases from J; bases unmatched to any gene: 3. The V gene's germline CDR1 is DFQATT and CDR2 SNEGSKA (reference sequence). The CDR3 loop spans 12 amino acids. The CDR3, as DNA: TGCAGTGCTCAAGGGACAGGCTACGAGCAGTACTTC. This codes for CSAQGTGYEQYF.

The sample holds a few counts of this clonotype. The J gene is TRBJ2-1, the V gene TRBV20-1, with D perhaps matching TRBD2 (6 bases). The germline V gene has CDR1 DFQATT and CDR2 SNEGSKA (reference sequence). V lost 3 bases and J lost 1, with 16 bases in between. The CDR3 runs 16 residues. This CDR3 is CSASPLGGRSYNEQFF. The CDR3 DNA reads TGCAGTGCTAGTCCCCTGGGGGGAAGGTCCTACAATGAGCAGTTCTTC.

In this sample, this clonotype turned up a few times. The V and J genes are TRBV6-1 and TRBJ2-1, with 12 bases matching TRBD2. V was pared by 6 bases and J by 10 bases, with 13 bases of the junction left unmatched. This CDR3 region has 16 residues. The germline V gene has CDR1 MNHNS and CDR2 SASEGT. Here the CDR3 DNA reads TGTGCCAGCAGACCTCCGACTAGCGGGGGATCAACCGAGCAGTTCTTC. Its translation is CASRPPTSGGSTEQFF.

The rearrangement joins TRBV20-1 to TRBJ2-5; possibly TRBD1 for D (5 bases). V dropped 2 bases and J dropped 3 bases, with 10 bases sitting between them. The CDR3 is 13 amino acids. The germline V gene has CDR1 DFQATT and CDR2 SNEGSKA (reference sequence). CDR3 loop: CSARPLGEETQYF. CDR3 nucleotide sequence: TGCAGTGCTAGACCCTTAGGGGAAGAGACCCAGTACTTC.

Turning to this clonotype: With a much larger clone just one base away, this may be a read error. V and J are TRBV20-1 and TRBJ2-3; TRBD2 matches at 7 bases. J gave up 5 bases and V 6 bases, and 17 bases lay outside the gene matches. This CDR3 has 16 residues. CDR1 and CDR2 (germline): DFQATT, SNEGSKA (reference sequence). CDR3 in amino acids: CSAPDPWEGQGDTQYF. CDR3 nucleotides: TGCAGTGCCCCGGATCCATGGGAGGGCCAGGGAGATACGCAGTATTTT.

This chain joins TRBV12-3 or TRBV12-4 and TRBJ2-7, with 8 bases fitting TRBD2. The CDR3 is 14 residues long. Trimming at V came to 2 bases and at J to 6 bases, leaving 6 bases not matched to a gene. CDR3 nucleotide sequence: TGTGCCAGCAGTTTAACGGGGGGGGTCCGCGAGCAGTACTTC. Its protein product is CASSLTGGVREQYF.

The J gene is TRBJ2-7, the V gene TRBV4-1, with TRBD1 matching 9 bases. Germline V gene data show CDR1 as MGHRA and CDR2 as YSYEKL. The junction had 10 bases not matched to a gene; V was cut back by 3 bases and J by 7 bases. This CDR3 spans 15 amino acids. In DNA, the CDR3 is TGCGCCAGCAGCCAGACGGACAGGGGAGGATATGAGCAGTACTTC. This gives the protein CASSQTDRGGYEQYF.

The genes are TRBV10-2 and TRBJ2-5; D unresolved. Looked up from germline, CDR1 is WSHSY and CDR2 is SAAADI. The CDR3 consists of 15 residues. V was shortened by 3 bases and J by 4 bases, with 15 bases between the two germline ends. The DNA of the CDR3 is TGCGCCAGCAGTGATCCCCGGATGGGGTTAGAGACCCAGTACTTC. Protein product: CASSDPRMGLETQYF.

This clonotype came up a few times. This chain connects TRBV7-9 to TRBJ2-7; 10 nucleotides line up with TRBD1. The CDR3 is 15 amino acids. V lost 7 bases to trimming and J lost 2 bases; unmatched junction nucleotides: 8. Germline CDR1 reads SEHNR; CDR2 reads FQNEAQ (reference sequence). CDR3 loop: CASTGGTGATYEQYF. CDR3 coding DNA: TGTGCCAGCACCGGAGGGACAGGGGCCACCTACGAGCAGTACTTC.

This clonotype was observed many times. The CDR3, as DNA: TGTGCCAGCAGCTCACCGGATACCACTCTGACTAGCGGGAGGGTAGGTGAGCAGTTCTTC. As protein: CASSSPDTTLTSGRVGEQFF. The chain employs TRBV11-2 and TRBJ2-1, with TRBD2 matching over 14 bases. Germline CDR1 and CDR2: SGHAT and FQNNGV. The length of the CDR3 is 20 residues. The trim removed 4 bases at V and 9 bases at J, leaving 20 bases unmatched.

The rearrangement uses TRBV4-3 and TRBJ2-1; D is unresolved. Trimming shortened V by 0 bases and J by 0 bases, and 15 bases separated the two germline ends. The CDR3 sequence is 18 residues long. Germline V lookup: CDR1 LGHNA, CDR2 YSLEER. The CDR3: CASSQEFSAGSSYNEQFF. CDR3 nucleotide sequence: TGCGCCAGCAGCCAAGAATTCTCGGCTGGAAGCTCCTACAATGAGCAGTTCTTC.

This clonotype was counted many times. This rearrangement joins TRBV7-2 to TRBJ2-2, with D uncertain. The CDR3 is made up of 12 amino acids. Deletions cut 5 bases from V and 8 bases from J, with 9 bases between. In germline, CDR1 is SGHTA, CDR2 FQGNSA. CDR3 DNA: TGTGCCAGCAGCCCCGGGCTGGGGGAGCTGTTTTTT. Encoded protein: CASSPGLGELFF.

The chain employs TRBV6-2 or TRBV6-3 and TRBJ2-7; 7 nucleotides agree with TRBD1. With V trimmed by 2 bases and J by 0 bases, 7 bases remained unmatched. CDR1 is MNHEY and CDR2 is SVGEGT in the germline V gene. The CDR3 spans 16 residues. The CDR3 region is CASSYPGRQGSYEQYF. The CDR3 region has the DNA TGTGCCAGCAGTTACCCAGGGAGACAGGGCTCCTACGAGCAGTACTTC.

The chain is built from TRBV5-1 and TRBJ2-1, with D perhaps matching TRBD2 (6 bases). From germline, CDR1 is SGHRS and CDR2 YFSETQ. Trimming shortened V by 0 bases and J by 9 bases, and 13 bases separated the two germline ends. This CDR3 is built from 14 residues. The CDR3 sequence: CASSLGLVGLEQFF. The DNA of the CDR3 is TGCGCCAGCAGCTTGGGACTAGTAGGTCTTGAGCAGTTCTTC.

The V and J genes are TRBV20-1 and TRBJ2-7; no definite D call. The CDR3 is 13 amino acids. CDR1 and CDR2 from the germline V gene are DFQATT and SNEGSKA (reference sequence). The germline V and J ends were trimmed by 0 bases and 4 bases, with 10 bases remaining between them. As DNA, the CDR3 is TGCAGTGCTAGAGATTTAACGGTTTACGAGCAGTACTTC. This sequence encodes CSARDLTVYEQYF.

V gene TRBV12-3 or TRBV12-4 combines with J gene TRBJ2-7; the D call may be TRBD1 or TRBD2 (5 bases each). V gave up 5 bases and J gave up 2 bases, with 19 bases separating them. CDR3 length: 16 amino acids. The DNA for the CDR3 is TGTGCCAGCAGTAGACGAACCGGGACGGGGACCTACGAGCAGTACTTC. Amino acid sequence: CASSRRTGTGTYEQYF.

The chain links TRBV9 to TRBJ2-3; 11 bases agree with TRBD2. The CDR3 contains 20 residues. Trimming took 3 bases from V and 0 from J; bases not matched to a gene: 15. The germline V gene encodes CDR1 SGDLS and CDR2 YYNGEE. As DNA, the CDR3 is TGTGCCAGCAGCGCCCCGCTAGCGGGAGGACCGACCTCTAGCACAGATACGCAGTATTTT. Amino acids: CASSAPLAGGPTSSTDTQYF.

This clonotype was seen only a few times. The chain employs TRBV7-9 and TRBJ2-7; D is perhaps TRBD1 or TRBD2 (5 bases each). Germline assignment: CDR1 SEHNR and CDR2 FQNEAQ (reference sequence). This CDR3 region has 14 residues. Trimming left V 1 base short and J 3 bases short, with 10 bases between. The CDR3 loop is CASSLETGGYEQYF. CDR3 coding DNA: TGTGCCAGCAGCTTAGAGACTGGGGGCTACGAGCAGTACTTC.

Many counts were recorded for this clonotype. The chain has TRBV4-2 and TRBJ2-7; D ambiguous. V lost 0 bases and J lost 1, with 13 bases in between. Germline V lookup: CDR1 LGHNA, CDR2 YNFKEQ. The CDR3 covers 16 residues. CDR3 sequence (DNA): TGTGCCAGCAGCCAAGATTGGGCATTCGGGTCCTACGAGCAGTACTTC. It is translated as CASSQDWAFGSYEQYF.

This clonotype turned up a few times. The chain has TRBV28 and TRBJ2-2; 8 bases map to TRBD2. The CDR3 runs to 16 residues. V shed 6 bases, J shed 6 bases, and the junction held 12 bases outside the gene matches. Germline CDR1 MDHEN, CDR2 SYDVKM. As DNA, the CDR3 is TGTGCCAGCAGCTGGTCCGGGACTAGATGGCCCGGGGAGCTGTTTTTT. This codes for CASSWSGTRWPGELFF.

This clonotype was seen only a few times. The V gene is TRBV6-2 or TRBV6-3, the J gene TRBJ1-5; D uncertain. The germline CDR1 and CDR2 sequences are MNHEY and SVGEGT. Trimming removed 0 bases from V and 0 bases from J, with 9 bases in between. This CDR3 has 16 residues. The CDR3 loop is CASSYSNSISNQPQHF. CDR3 nucleotide sequence: TGTGCCAGCAGTTACTCGAACAGCATTAGCAATCAGCCCCAGCATTTT.

The chain employs TRBV6-5 and TRBJ2-7, with a tentative D call TRBD2 (6 bases). Germline CDR1 MNHEY, CDR2 SVGAGI. V gave up 2 bases and J gave up 7 bases, with 12 bases separating them. The CDR3 has 13 residues. Here the CDR3 DNA reads TGTGCCAGCAGTTACCAGGCCGCGGGAGAGCAGTACTTC. Amino acids: CASSYQAAGEQYF.

Only a few counts were recorded for this clonotype. The chain carries TRBV12-3 or TRBV12-4 and TRBJ1-1; 7 nucleotides line up with TRBD1. V was pared by 5 bases and J by 11 bases, with 14 bases of the junction left unmatched. The length of the CDR3 is 14 residues. The CDR3 protein is CASSRNTGAGEAFF. CDR3 coding DNA: TGTGCCAGCAGTCGCAATACAGGGGCTGGGGAGGCTTTCTTT.

The genes are TRBV7-2 and TRBJ1-5, with no clear D. V lost 5 bases and J lost 4, with 15 bases in between. Germline assignment: CDR1 SGHTA and CDR2 FQGNSA. The CDR3 extends over 15 amino acids. The CDR3 DNA reads TGTGCCAGCAGCCCGGACGTAGCGATGAATCAGCCCCAGCATTTT. Its translation is CASSPDVAMNQPQHF.